The clone carrying this TCR beta chain was seen a handful of times. Its antigen is not identified. The CDR3 has 14 amino acids. V lost 2 bases to trimming and J lost 4 bases, with 9 bases between them. Germline-derived CDR1 and CDR2 are SGDLS and YYNGEE. This entry comes from a study of shared clonotypes between healthy human individuals. Overall study findings and caveats: Apart from blood, nothing was sampled; tissue repertoires likely differ.

The method was immunoSEQ multiplex PCR; TCRdb's version includes in-frame clones alone and lacks a portion of them. This sample carries 470,000 or so clones, more than 75% of them seen once, and the ten largest clones take 12%. This chain links TRBV9 with TRBJ1-4; TRBD1 is a possible D gene (5 bases). The TCR comes from a woman in her thirties or forties in good health. Some clones in this sample may be carry-over from other donors' samples. The sequencing input was PBMCs. The CDR3 spells CASSVEGNNEKLFF. The CDR3 DNA sequence: TGTGCCAGCAGCGTGGAGGGGAATAATGAAAAACTGTTTTTT.